This TCR beta chain was observed in a study of cytomegalovirus exposure and HLA in healthy donors. The CDR3 has 15 residues. V gave up 4 bases and J gave up 5 bases, with 17 bases separating them. Germline V CDR1 and CDR2: MNHEY, SMNVEV (reference sequence). General study results and limits: Reportedly, diagnosis of cytomegalovirus status by the classifier showed high specificity and sensitivity. TCR sequences were mostly rare, though some public TCRs occurred in many donors. In vitro assays verified that a few CMV-associated chains recognized CMV antigens specifically. It was fewer than 200 TCR beta chains that were listed as cytomegalovirus-associated.

Regarding this clone: The antigen remains unidentified.

Sequencing used immunoSEQ multiplex PCR; TCRdb keeps in-frame clones, though not all of them. The sample carries fewer than 200,000 clones, approximately 86% recorded once. The specimen sequenced was PBMCs. The TCR was taken from a woman between 18 and 29 years old in good health and CMV-seronegative. The chain is built from TRBV27 and TRBJ1-1; D not resolved. DNA for the CDR3: TGTGCCAGCAGTTCTATACCTCCGGGGAGAACTGAAGCTTTCTTT. Amino acids: CASSSIPPGRTEAFF.